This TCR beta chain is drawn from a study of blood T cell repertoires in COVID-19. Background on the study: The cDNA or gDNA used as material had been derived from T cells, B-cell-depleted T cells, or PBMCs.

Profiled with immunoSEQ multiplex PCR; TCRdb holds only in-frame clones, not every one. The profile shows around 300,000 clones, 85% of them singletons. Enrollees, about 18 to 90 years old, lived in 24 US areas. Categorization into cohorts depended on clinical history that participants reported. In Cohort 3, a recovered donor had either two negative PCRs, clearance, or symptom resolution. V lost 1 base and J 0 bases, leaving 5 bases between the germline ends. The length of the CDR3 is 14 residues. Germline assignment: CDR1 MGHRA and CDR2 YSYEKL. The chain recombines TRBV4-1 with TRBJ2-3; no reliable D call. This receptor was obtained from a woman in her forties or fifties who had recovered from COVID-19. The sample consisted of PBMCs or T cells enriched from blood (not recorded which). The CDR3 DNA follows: TGCGCCAGCAGCCAAGGAGCTAGCACAGATACGCAGTATTTT. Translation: CASSQGASTDTQYF.